Listed here is a single TCR beta chain. Its antigen is not known. The time point: late sampling 161 to 241 days after vaccination in three convalescent patients. Treatment of the sample: roughly nine-day PBMC culture with coronavirus spike peptide pools or control peptides (ViraFEST assay). Per well, roughly 1.9 million PBMCs were cultured in the presence of approximately 9.4 IU/ml IL-2 and 8 to 10 ug/ml peptide pools. The data belong to a study of vaccination and CD4 T cells after COVID-19. Study-level information: Overlapping spike peptides from SARS-CoV-2, HCoV-NL63, HCoV-OC43 and HCoV-229E served to stimulate the cells.

Cultured CD4+ T-cell DNA underwent Oncomine TCR Beta short-read sequencing. Via MiXCR, TCRdb re-called the PCR reads, giving one row per CDR3 protein. This table holds about 24,000 distinct CDR3 sequences, around 30% found once. J was trimmed by 1 base and V by 4 bases; bases with no gene match: 5. The length of the CDR3 is 15 residues. Germline lookup yields CDR1 SGHDT and CDR2 YYEEEE. The chain employs TRBV5-6 and TRBJ1-2; 9 nucleotides line up with TRBD1. Sequenced here: CD4+ T cells from blood, cultured in vitro, sampled about 7 months after SARS-CoV-2 vaccination. This sequence originates from a human donor who had recovered from COVID-19. The CDR3 sequence is CASSPDRGFNYGYTF. In nucleotides, the CDR3 is TGTGCCAGCAGCCCAGACAGGGGGTTTAACTATGGCTACACCTTC.